This is a list of T cell receptor beta chains from one sample in a study of CD8+CD57+ T cells in acquired aplastic anemia. Using its own MiXCR run on the reads, TCRdb lists one record per CDR3 protein. Of hundreds of thousands of distinct CDR3 sequences in the sample, 56% were seen once. The material sequenced was sorted CD4+, CD8+, or CD8+CD57+ T cells (not recorded which) from PBMCs. The source is a human donor with aplastic anemia. CDR3s include the opening cysteine and the closing phenylalanine or tryptophan. The D gene is left open where the match is weak. A row's size may be missing; if present it is once, few, many or a size class.

TRBJ1-5,TRBD1,15,TRBV7-2,.,CASSRDRNSNQPQHF,TGTGCCAGCAGCAGGGACAGGAATAGCAATCAGCCCCAGCATTTT
TRBJ2-7,TRBD1,12,TRBV5-1,.,CASWGQNYEQYF,TGCGCCAGCTGGGGACAGAACTACGAGCAGTACTTC
TRBJ1-1,.,11,TRBV29-1,.,CSVSQGTEAFF,TGCAGCGTTAGCCAGGGGACTGAAGCTTTCTTT
TRBJ2-3,TRBD2,15,TRBV5-1,many,CASSLERGHTDTQYF,TGCGCCAGCAGCTTGGAGCGGGGCCACACAGATACGCAGTATTTT
TRBJ2-7,.,14,TRBV2,.,CASKASRQDYEQYF,TGTGCCAGCAAAGCGAGCAGACAGGACTACGAGCAGTACTTC
TRBJ2-7,TRBD1,16,TRBV7-2,.,CASSLSPGQGLNEQYF,TGTGCCAGCAGCTTATCCCCGGGACAGGGCCTCAACGAGCAGTACTTC
TRBJ2-7,TRBD2,17,TRBV7-2,.,CASSLGTSGRGTYEQYF,TGTGCCAGCAGCCTAGGGACCAGCGGGAGGGGAACCTACGAGCAGTACTTC
TRBJ2-5,TRBD2,12,TRBV20-1,.,CSLLGGGETQYF,TGCAGTCTACTTGGGGGGGGAGAGACCCAGTACTTC
TRBJ2-3,.,15,TRBV7-3,many,CASSRNRGGADTQYF,TGTGCCAGCAGTCGTAACCGGGGCGGGGCAGATACGCAGTATTTT
TRBJ1-2,.,12,TRBV9,many,CASSVRDYGYTF,TGTGCCAGCAGCGTCAGGGATTATGGCTACACCTTC
TRBJ1-3,.,15,TRBV9,.,CASSVATGTGYTIYF,TGTGCCAGCAGCGTAGCCACAGGGACGGGGTACACCATATATTTT
TRBJ2-7,TRBD1,14,TRBV14,.,CASSQVQGAHEQYF,TGTGCCAGCAGCCAAGTTCAGGGGGCCCACGAGCAGTACTTC
TRBJ2-7,.,16,TRBV18,.,CASSPPVQGEIYEQYF,TGTGCCAGCTCACCACCGGTACAGGGTGAAATCTACGAGCAGTACTTC
TRBJ2-2,.,14,TRBV7-3,.,CASSLGAGTGELFF,TGTGCCAGCAGCTTGGGCGCAGGGACCGGGGAGCTGTTTTTT
TRBJ2-3,.,13,TRBV5-4,.,CASSLNPADTQYF,TGTGCCAGCAGCTTGAACCCGGCAGATACGCAGTATTTT
TRBJ2-3,.,16,TRBV7-2,.,CASSLRRQGSGDTQYF,TGTGCCAGCAGCTTAAGGCGTCAGGGGAGCGGAGATACGCAGTATTTT
TRBJ2-2,.,15,TRBV2,once,CASRSGTRVTEELFF,TGTGCCAGCAGGTCCGGGACTCGAGTCACCGAGGAGCTGTTTTTT
TRBJ1-2,TRBD1,15,TRBV20-1,.,CSARENGQGNYGYTF,TGCAGTGCTAGAGAAAACGGACAGGGGAACTATGGCTACACCTTC
TRBJ2-1,TRBD2,16,TRBV10-3,.,CATSDFTSGRTNEQFF,TGTGCCACCAGTGATTTCACTAGCGGGAGAACCAATGAGCAGTTCTTC
TRBJ1-1,TRBD1,14,TRBV12-3/TRBV12-4,.,CASSSGTVNTEAFF,TGTGCCAGCAGTTCTGGGACAGTGAACACTGAAGCTTTCTTT
TRBJ2-2,TRBD1,13,TRBV7-9,once,CASSQDRVEELFF,TGTGCCAGCAGCCAGGACAGGGTAGAGGAGCTGTTTTTT
TRBJ2-7,TRBD2,15,TRBV20-1,.,CSARAGTSGGREQYF,TGCAGTGCTAGAGCCGGGACTAGCGGGGGCCGCGAGCAGTACTTC
TRBJ1-5,TRBD1,15,TRBV4-1,.,CASSQVPTGIQPQHF,TGCGCCAGCAGCCAAGTCCCGACAGGGATCCAGCCCCAGCATTTT
TRBJ2-2,.,16,TRBV15,.,CATSRDIGDSGGELFF,TGTGCCACCAGCAGAGATATCGGGGATAGTGGCGGGGAGCTGTTTTTT
TRBJ1-5,.,15,TRBV25-1,many,CASSGTGSGNQPQHF,TGTGCCAGCAGTGGTACAGGGTCTGGGAATCAGCCCCAGCATTTT
TRBJ2-1,.,15,TRBV5-1,many,CASSKTPTVYNEQFF,TGCGCCAGCAGCAAAACCCCGACAGTCTACAATGAGCAGTTCTTC
TRBJ2-7,.,14,TRBV6-5,many,CASSPRVSSYEQYF,TGTGCCAGCAGCCCCAGGGTATCGAGCTACGAGCAGTACTTC
TRBJ2-7,TRBD2,12,TRBV20-1,.,CSASGRASEQYF,TGCAGTGCTAGCGGGAGGGCTAGCGAGCAGTACTTC
TRBJ2-2,.,19,TRBV15,.,CATSRMEDLRGANTGELFF,TGTGCCACCAGCCGCATGGAGGATCTCCGTGGGGCGAACACCGGGGAGCTGTTTTTT
TRBJ2-3,.,14,TRBV9,.,CASSAPGQLDTQYF,TGTGCCAGCAGCGCCCCTGGACAGCTAGATACGCAGTATTTT
TRBJ2-1,TRBD2,15,TRBV7-9,.,CASSFPGLAGNEQFF,TGTGCCAGCAGCTTTCCGGGACTAGCGGGAAATGAGCAGTTCTTC
TRBJ2-2,.,17,TRBV5-1,many,CASSPGPAGGDTGELFF,TGCGCCAGCAGCCCCGGCCCGGCAGGGGGGGACACCGGGGAGCTGTTTTTT
TRBJ2-5,.,14,TRBV5-1,.,CASSLAGGHETQYF,TGCGCCAGCAGCTTGGCTGGGGGGCATGAGACCCAGTACTTC
TRBJ1-3,.,16,TRBV6-5,many,CASSYSSTASGNTIYF,TGTGCCAGCAGTTACTCGTCAACAGCGTCTGGAAACACCATATATTTT
TRBJ2-2,.,15,TRBV14,once,CASSQETGRHGELFF,TGTGCCAGCAGCCAAGAGACTGGGAGGCACGGGGAGCTGTTTTTT
TRBJ1-1,.,13,TRBV7-9,many,CASSLDGGTEAFF,TGTGCCAGCAGCTTAGATGGCGGGACTGAAGCTTTCTTT
TRBJ1-4,.,16,TRBV29-1,.,CSVETIWSPGREKLFF,TGCAGCGTTGAGACCATCTGGAGCCCTGGGAGGGAAAAACTGTTTTTT
TRBJ1-2,TRBD1,15,TRBV10-1,.,CASSVGQGENYGYTF,TGCGCCAGCAGTGTAGGACAGGGAGAGAACTATGGCTACACCTTC
TRBJ2-1,.,19,TRBV11-1,.,CASSFGIQPAGRFTDTQFF,TGTGCCAGCAGCTTTGGCATTCAACCGGCCGGGAGATTCACAGATACGCAGTTCTTC
TRBJ2-2,.,14,TRBV6-1,many,CASSEVERTGELFF,TGTGCCAGCAGTGAGGTGGAGAGGACCGGGGAGCTGTTTTTT
TRBJ2-3,.,16,TRBV15,.,CATSRGDTLRTDTQYF,TGTGCCACCAGCAGAGGGGACACCCTTCGGACAGATACGCAGTATTTT
TRBJ2-1,.,14,TRBV12-3/TRBV12-4,many,CASTEERSYNEQFF,TGTGCCAGCACCGAGGAGCGCTCCTACAATGAGCAGTTCTTC
TRBJ1-1,.,12,TRBV12-3/TRBV12-4,many,CASSFPGSEAFF,TGTGCCAGCAGTTTTCCAGGATCAGAAGCTTTCTTT
TRBJ2-3,TRBD2,16,TRBV3-1,many,CASSQALSGGTDTQYF,TGTGCCAGCAGCCAAGCACTGAGCGGGGGCACAGATACGCAGTATTTT
TRBJ1-4,TRBD1,19,TRBV5-6,few,CASSARDRGPLGYSEKLFF,TGTGCCAGCAGCGCCCGGGACAGGGGCCCACTAGGGTATAGTGAAAAACTGTTTTTT
TRBJ1-1,.,14,TRBV5-1,.,CASSFGTLNTEAFF,TGCGCCAGCAGCTTCGGGACCTTGAACACTGAAGCTTTCTTT
TRBJ1-5,.,13,TRBV6-5,.,CASSYGGNQPQHF,TGTGCCAGCAGTTACGGGGGTAATCAGCCCCAGCATTTT
TRBJ2-5,.,13,TRBV5-5,many,CASGGTDQETQYF,TGTGCCAGCGGGGGGACGGATCAAGAGACCCAGTACTTC
TRBJ1-6,.,15,TRBV13,.,CASRIKGAYHSPLHF,TGTGCCAGCAGGATAAAGGGCGCCTATCATTCACCCCTCCACTTT
TRBJ1-1,TRBD1,16,TRBV9,.,CASSARDRPMNTEAFF,TGTGCCAGCAGCGCCAGGGACAGGCCAATGAACACTGAAGCTTTCTTT
TRBJ2-7,TRBD2,13,TRBV29-1,.,CSVVVAGNYEQYF,TGCAGCGTTGTGGTAGCGGGAAACTACGAGCAGTACTTC
TRBJ2-7,TRBD2,15,TRBV7-8,once,CSSSVGGSGSCEQYF,TGTTCCAGCAGCGTAGGGGGTAGCGGGAGCTGCGAGCAGTACTTC
TRBJ1-1,.,13,TRBV20-1,many,CSAVPPALTEAFF,TGCAGTGCTGTTCCCCCTGCGCTGACTGAAGCTTTCTTT
TRBJ2-7,TRBD1,15,TRBV7-9,many,CASSLGTGAAYEQYF,TGTGCCAGCAGCTTAGGGACAGGGGCGGCCTACGAGCAGTACTTC